Listed below are T cell receptor beta chains from one sample, sequenced in a study of cytomegalovirus exposure and HLA in healthy donors. The data were produced by immunoSEQ multiplex PCR, yet TCRdb's version contains in-frame clones alone and is incomplete. The sample records 130,000 to 150,000 clones, 64% being singletons. Sequenced sample: PBMCs. These receptors all come from a woman between 25 and 40 years old in good health and CMV-seropositive. Both conserved end residues are part of each CDR3. D genes are given only for firm matches.

>TRBV2|-
CASSEGAGPLGYEQYF
>TRBV5-1|TRBD2
CASSFGLLAGGVSYNEQFF
>TRBV9|-
CASSVESSYEQYF
>TRBV10-3|-
CAISESGMTGEQYF
>TRBV19|-
CASTTGYGYTF
>TRBV9|-
CASSAPKGGLAYEQYF
>TRBV5-4|-
CASSSLAGKAYGYTF
>TRBV28|-
CAGNPGMEGNQPQHF
>TRBV28|TRBD1
CASSLGQGFNSPLHF
>TRBV5-6|-
CASSLGGLEADTQYF
>TRBV10-3|-
CAIQGAGELFF
>TRBV5-1|-
CASSFETEETQYF